The rows below give T cell receptor beta chains drawn from one sample of a study of regulatory T cells in long-lasting Graves disease. TCRdb used MiXCR to reprocess the multiplex PCR reads, holding one entry per CDR3 protein. This repertoire shows a few hundred thousand distinct CDR3 sequences, around 15% found once; its top ten account for under 20%. The sample was also reused in another study, on T cells in Graves' hyperthyroidism and ophthalmopathy.

The sequenced sample was peripheral blood mononuclear cells (PBMCs), obtained at new diagnosis, from a patient treated with antithyroid drugs. Source of these receptors: a woman aged 45-65 years with Graves disease. CDR3s include the opening cysteine and the closing phenylalanine or tryptophan. D genes are given only for firm matches. Part of the rows lack a size; the others show once, few, many or a class for expanded clones.

d_call	v_call	clone_size	j_call	cdr3_nt	cdr3_aa
-	TRBV25-1	-	TRBJ1-1	TGTGCCAGCAGTAAATCCGGGACACCGAACACTGAAGCTTTCTTT	CASSKSGTPNTEAFF
-	TRBV6-4	-	TRBJ1-2	TGTGCCAGCAACAGGGCTAGCTATGGCTACACCTTC	CASNRASYGYTF
-	TRBV30	many	TRBJ2-7	TGTGCCTGGAGTGTTGGAGGGGCCTCCTACGAGCAGTACTTC	CAWSVGGASYEQYF
TRBD2	TRBV6-1	few	TRBJ2-1	TGTGCCACTAGCGGTTTCTACAATGAGCAGTTCTTC	CATSGFYNEQFF
-	TRBV6-1	many	TRBJ1-2	TGTGCCAGCAGTCAATCACCCACGCGGATTTATGGCTACACCTTC	CASSQSPTRIYGYTF
-	TRBV7-8	many	TRBJ2-1	TGTGCCAGCAGCTTAAGGTTCGTGGCTACAGGGTCCTACAATGAGCAGTTCTTC	CASSLRFVATGSYNEQFF
-	TRBV28	many	TRBJ2-3	TGTGCCAGCAGTTTAGGTCAGGGGATATTAGGCACAGATACGCAGTATTTT	CASSLGQGILGTDTQYF
TRBD2	TRBV28	many	TRBJ2-7	TGTGCCAGCAGTTCTCGGCCGGGACTAGCTTTCCACGAGCAGTACTTC	CASSSRPGLAFHEQYF
TRBD1	TRBV10-3	many	TRBJ2-7	TGTGCCATCAGTGAGCGGCCGGGACAGGGGCCCTACGAGCAGTACTTC	CAISERPGQGPYEQYF
-	TRBV4-1	few	TRBJ2-1	TGCGCCAGCAGCCAAATCGGGACTTACAATGAGCAGTTCTTC	CASSQIGTYNEQFF
TRBD1	TRBV28	-	TRBJ2-2	TGTGCCAGCAGTTTATCCGGGACAGGGGTTCATGGCGGGGAGCTGTTTTTT	CASSLSGTGVHGGELFF
-	TRBV11-3	-	TRBJ2-1	TGTGCCAGCAGCTTACAGGTGGGGTCCAATGAGCAGTTCTTC	CASSLQVGSNEQFF
TRBD2	TRBV14	few	TRBJ2-1	TGTGCCAGCAGCCAAGGACTAGCCCTTTTTGATGAGCAGTTCTTC	CASSQGLALFDEQFF
TRBD1	TRBV5-1	many	TRBJ2-1	TGCGCCAGCAGCCCAAAGACCGGGACAGGGGGATGGAATGAGCAGTTCTTC	CASSPKTGTGGWNEQFF
TRBD1	TRBV2	few	TRBJ2-7	TGTGCCAGCCGTCCGGGACAGGACCATTACGAGCAGTACTTC	CASRPGQDHYEQYF
-	TRBV11-1	many	TRBJ2-5	TGTGCCAGCAGCTCCGGGCTGGCGGGACCTTTTCAAGAGACCCAGTACTTC	CASSSGLAGPFQETQYF
TRBD2	TRBV11-2	-	TRBJ2-1	TGTGCCAGCAGCTCCGGGACTAGCGGGAGGGGCCCATACAATGAGCAGTTCTTC	CASSSGTSGRGPYNEQFF
-	TRBV6-2/TRBV6-3	few	TRBJ2-3	TGTGCCAGCAGTTACGAGGCTAACGGCTACACAGATACGCAGTATTTT	CASSYEANGYTDTQYF
-	TRBV5-1	-	TRBJ1-3	TGCGCCAGCCAGGACCTCTCTGGAAACACCATATATTTT	CASQDLSGNTIYF
-	TRBV28	-	TRBJ2-2	TGTGCCAGCAGTGGCGGCGCCAACACCGGGGAGCTGTTTTTT	CASSGGANTGELFF
-	TRBV20-1	-	TRBJ2-3	TGCAGTGCTAGAGATGTCACAGATACGCAGTATTTT	CSARDVTDTQYF
TRBD2	TRBV30	many	TRBJ2-1	TGTGCCTGGAGCAAAGGACTAGCGGCCTACAATGAGCAGTTCTTC	CAWSKGLAAYNEQFF
TRBD2	TRBV7-3	many	TRBJ2-1	TGTGCCAGCAGCTTAACAGCTAGCGGGAGGCCGAGGAATGAGCAGTTCTTC	CASSLTASGRPRNEQFF
-	TRBV18	-	TRBJ1-5	TGTGCCAGCTCACCATCCAGCAATCAGCCCCAGCATTTT	CASSPSSNQPQHF
-	TRBV30	many	TRBJ1-2	TGTGCCTGGAGTGTGCAGGTTTGGGGCTACACCTTC	CAWSVQVWGYTF
-	TRBV28	few	TRBJ1-3	TGTGCCAGCAGTTTACCCAGTGCCGGAAACACCATATATTTT	CASSLPSAGNTIYF
TRBD1	TRBV5-1	many	TRBJ1-2	TGCGCCAGCAGCTTGATCATAGCGACAGGGGGCAATGGCTACACCTTC	CASSLIIATGGNGYTF
-	TRBV10-3	-	TRBJ1-5	TGTGCCATCAGTGATCTGGGCAATCAGCCCCAGCATTTT	CAISDLGNQPQHF
TRBD2	TRBV18	many	TRBJ2-5	TGTGCCAGCTCACCGAGGTCGCTAGCGGAAGAGACCCAGTACTTC	CASSPRSLAEETQYF
TRBD2	TRBV28	many	TRBJ2-1	TGTGCCAGCAGTTCCTTGACTAGCAGTCATCAATACAATGAGCAGTTCTTC	CASSSLTSSHQYNEQFF
TRBD2	TRBV5-8	-	TRBJ2-3	TGTGCCAGCAGCCCCGCACTAGCGGGAGGTGCAGATACGCAGTATTTT	CASSPALAGGADTQYF
-	TRBV20-1	many	TRBJ1-2	TGCAGTGCGTACCTGTCCGGGCCGCTAGCTTATGGCTACACCTTC	CSAYLSGPLAYGYTF
-	TRBV7-9	many	TRBJ2-1	TGTGCCAGCAGCTTATCTCAGGGCCCCTACAATGAGCAGTTCTTC	CASSLSQGPYNEQFF
-	TRBV6-1	many	TRBJ2-1	TGTGCCAGCAGTGGACGATCTAGCTCCTACAATGAGCAGTTCTTC	CASSGRSSSYNEQFF
-	TRBV12-3/TRBV12-4	many	TRBJ2-4	TGTGCCAGCAGCTCCACCACCGGGACATTAAACATTCAGTACTTC	CASSSTTGTLNIQYF
TRBD1	TRBV28	many	TRBJ1-2	TGTGCCAGCAGTTTTCCTACGGGACAGGGGGTTACGTATGGCTACACCTTC	CASSFPTGQGVTYGYTF
TRBD2	TRBV7-9	many	TRBJ2-7	TGTGCCAGCAGCCCAAGGCAGCTAGCGGGAGCATACGAGCAGTACTTC	CASSPRQLAGAYEQYF
-	TRBV4-1	-	TRBJ1-1	TGCGCCAGCAGCCAGACCGGGGCTGGACCCCCTGAAGCTTTCTTT	CASSQTGAGPPEAFF
-	TRBV12-3/TRBV12-4	many	TRBJ2-1	TGTGCCAGCAGGCATGCCGGAGCTGGCCATGAGCAGTTCTTC	CASRHAGAGHEQFF
TRBD2	TRBV19	many	TRBJ2-1	TGTGCCAGTAGTATTCAGGGGACTAGCGGGAGAAGGTATTTGAATGAGCAGTTCTTC	CASSIQGTSGRRYLNEQFF
-	TRBV7-9	many	TRBJ2-5	TGTGCCAGCAGCTATAGTACAGGGAAAGAGACCCAGTACTTC	CASSYSTGKETQYF
-	TRBV5-1	many	TRBJ1-1	TGCGCCAGCAGCTTGGGAACCGACAGGATGAACACTGAAGCTTTCTTT	CASSLGTDRMNTEAFF
TRBD2	TRBV12-3/TRBV12-4	-	TRBJ2-7	TGTGCCAGCAGTAAATGGGAAGGGACTAGCGGCACCTACGAGCAGTACTTC	CASSKWEGTSGTYEQYF
-	TRBV5-8	-	TRBJ1-5	TGTGCCAGCAGCTTGGCGTGGGGGAATAGCAATCAGCCCCAGCATTTT	CASSLAWGNSNQPQHF
TRBD1	TRBV28	-	TRBJ2-7	TGTGCCAGCAGTACACAGGGGGTAGGCGGGCAGTACTTC	CASSTQGVGGQYF
-	TRBV12-3/TRBV12-4	-	TRBJ1-4	TGTGCCAGCGGGGGAGACAATCCGAATGAAAAACTGTTTTTT	CASGGDNPNEKLFF
-	TRBV3-1	few	TRBJ2-7	TGTGCCAGCAGCCAGAAGGGCGAGCAGTACTTC	CASSQKGEQYF
-	TRBV18	few	TRBJ2-7	TGTGCCAGCTCACCTGAAATTTGGGGGTACGAGCAGTACTTC	CASSPEIWGYEQYF
TRBD2	TRBV7-6	few	TRBJ2-1	TGTGCCAGCAGCATAGGAGTAGCCAGCGGGAGCTTATACAATGAGCAGTTCTTC	CASSIGVASGSLYNEQFF
TRBD1	TRBV11-2	-	TRBJ1-2	TGTGCCAGCAGCCTCTCAGGGGGCGCGGATGGCTACACCTTC	CASSLSGGADGYTF